The TCR beta chain under discussion was sequenced for a study of cytomegalovirus exposure and HLA in healthy donors. Study in general: Later, an analysis reported that the 95 to 150 validation repertoires had used the same platform as the approximately 630 first-cohort repertoires.

The V and J ends lost 6 bases and 11 bases, in that order; junction bases with no gene match: 16. Germline V lookup: CDR1 MDHEN, CDR2 SYDVKM. The CDR3 has 14 residues. Study conclusions and caveats: That first-cohort TCR clusters tended to co-occur in the 95 to 150 validation repertoires was found in a later analysis. CMV antigen specificity of a few CMV-associated chains was confirmed in vitro.

As to this clone: What it recognizes is unknown.

Sequencing was performed with immunoSEQ multiplex PCR; in TCRdb, only in-frame clones are kept and a portion is missing. The sample consists of about 280,000 clones, over 75% of them appearing once. The chain recombines TRBV28 with TRBJ2-7; 7 bases fit TRBD1. This receptor was taken from a young woman in good health and CMV-seronegative. Input material: PBMCs. CDR3 amino acids: CASRLTGTAIFEYF. The CDR3 coding sequence is TGTGCCAGCAGGTTGACAGGGACGGCGATTTTCGAGTACTTC.